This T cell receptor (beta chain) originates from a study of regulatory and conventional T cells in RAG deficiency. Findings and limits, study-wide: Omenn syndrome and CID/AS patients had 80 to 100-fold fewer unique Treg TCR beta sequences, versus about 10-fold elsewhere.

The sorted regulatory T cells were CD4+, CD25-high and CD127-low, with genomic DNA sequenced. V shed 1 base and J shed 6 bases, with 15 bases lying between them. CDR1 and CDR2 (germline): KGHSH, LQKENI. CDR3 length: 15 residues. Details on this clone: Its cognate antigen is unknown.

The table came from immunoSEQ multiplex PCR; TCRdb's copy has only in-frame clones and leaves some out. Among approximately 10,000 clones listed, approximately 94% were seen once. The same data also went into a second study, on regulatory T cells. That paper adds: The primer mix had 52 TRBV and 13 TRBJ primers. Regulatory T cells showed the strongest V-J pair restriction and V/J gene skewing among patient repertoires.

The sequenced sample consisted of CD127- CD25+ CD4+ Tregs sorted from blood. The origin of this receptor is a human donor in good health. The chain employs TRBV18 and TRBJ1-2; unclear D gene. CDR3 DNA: TGTGCCAGCTCACCACAAGAGGGTCTTAGTGATGGCTACACCTTC. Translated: CASSPQEGLSDGYTF.